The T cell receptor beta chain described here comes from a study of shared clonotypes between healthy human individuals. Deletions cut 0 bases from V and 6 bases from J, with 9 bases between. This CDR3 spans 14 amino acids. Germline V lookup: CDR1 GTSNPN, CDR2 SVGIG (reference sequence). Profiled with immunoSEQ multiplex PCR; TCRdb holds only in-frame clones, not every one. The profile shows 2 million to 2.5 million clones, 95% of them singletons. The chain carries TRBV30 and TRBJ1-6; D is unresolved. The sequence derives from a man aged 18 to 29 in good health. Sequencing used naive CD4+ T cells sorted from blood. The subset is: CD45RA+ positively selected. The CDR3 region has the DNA TGTGCCTGGAGTGTACAACAGTTTAATTCACCCCTCCACTTT. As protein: CAWSVQQFNSPLHF.